This T cell receptor (beta chain) comes out of a study of T cell repertoires in cytomegalovirus infection. The CDR3 totals 16 residues. V lost 2 bases and J lost 4; bases outside the gene matches: 4. Germline CDR1 MNHEY, CDR2 SMNVEV (reference sequence). This clonotype showed up many times. Its specificity is unknown. TCRdb re-called the reads with MiXCR, one entry per CDR3 protein. This table has about 360,000 distinct CDR3 sequences, roughly 34% appearing once. The chain joins TRBV27 to TRBJ2-2; 10 nucleotides align to TRBD2. The sequencing here drew on cultured PBMCs, taken from culture after CMV antigen stimulation. The TCR was taken from a human donor in good health (CMV status not recorded). Some clones in this sample may be carry-over from other donors' samples. CDR3 bases: TGTGCCAGCAGTTTACCTAGCGGGAGAGTCACCGGGGAGCTGTTTTTT. Encoded protein: CASSLPSGRVTGELFF.